The 8 T cell receptor beta chains below all came from one sample that was sequenced in a study of molecular identifiers for immune sequencing clone quantification. MiXCR was run by TCRdb on the PCR reads, yielding one entry per CDR3 protein. The table records about half a million distinct CDR3 sequences, about 20% of them present only once. Sequenced sample: naive CD8+ T cells from blood, with Jurkat cell RNA spiked in. The subset denotes: FACS-sorted CD8+CD4-CCR7+CD45RA+ naive T cells. The origin of the receptors is a human donor in good health. Some libraries in this study had Jurkat cell RNA spiked in.

Notes on this clonotype: The junction differs from germline at one of its ends, possibly a read error. The chain combines TRBV11-2 with TRBJ2-2; a possible D gene is TRBD2 (6 bases). Looked up from germline, CDR1 is SGHAT and CDR2 is FQNNGV. The CDR3 has 15 amino acids. The CDR3 DNA follows: TGTGCCAGCGGCTTCGGGGGTTTCGGGGACGGGGAGCTGTTTTTT. Protein: CASGFGGFGDGELFF.

As to this clonotype: It is likely a read error, because the conserved phenylalanine at the end of the CDR3 is missing. The V gene is TRBV20-1, the J gene TRBJ2-7; 8 bases are a match to TRBD1. The CDR3 sequence is 12 residues long. CDR1 is DFQATT and CDR2 is SNEGSKA in the germline V gene (reference sequence). For the CDR3, the DNA is TGCAGTGCTAGGTCAGGGGGCTACAAGCAGTACTCC. Its protein product is CSARSGGYKQYS.

This clonotype was found a few times. This chain uses TRBV28 with TRBJ2-3; tentative D call: TRBD2 (5 bases). The V end lost 7 bases, the J end lost 2 bases, and 19 bases lay between the germline ends. This CDR3 is 16 amino acids long. In germline, CDR1 is MDHEN, CDR2 SYDVKM. Here the CDR3 DNA reads TGTGCCAGCAACCTGGGCGCGCGGGCGATCACAGATACGCAGTATTTT. Amino acids: CASNLGARAITDTQYF.

A note on this clonotype: This CDR3 fails to terminate in the conserved phenylalanine or tryptophan, so it likely reflects a read error. The gene calls are TRBV4-3 and TRBJ2-1; D is unresolved. Germline CDR1 reads LGHNA; CDR2 reads YSLEER. With 0 bases removed from V and 9 bases from J, the gap between germline ends came to 18 bases. CDR3 length: 16 amino acids. The CDR3 loop is CASSQDFGKNQVEQFL. The CDR3, as DNA: TGCGCCAGCAGCCAAGATTTTGGGAAGAACCAGGTTGAGCAGTTCCTC.

This clonotype was recorded many times. The chain links TRBV3-1 to TRBJ2-3; 8 nucleotides align to TRBD2. The CDR3 runs 15 residues. Germline loops: CDR1 LGHDT, CDR2 YNNKEL (reference sequence). V dropped 3 bases and J dropped 2; count of bases not matched to a gene: 4. Here the CDR3 DNA reads TGTGCCAGCAGCCATGTAGCGGGACACACAGATACGCAGTATTTT. This translates into CASSHVAGHTDTQYF.

As concerns this clonotype: Just one base apart from a much larger clone, this may be a read error. The chain links TRBV28 to TRBJ1-6; D not resolved. Germline V lookup: CDR1 MDHEN, CDR2 SYDVKM. The CDR3 extends over 16 amino acids. This CDR3 is CASSLAPSSFNSPLHF. The CDR3 DNA reads TGTGCCAGCAGTTTAGCCCCGAGCTCCTTTAATTCACCCCTCCACTTT.

On this clonotype itself: A read error is possible here, since a much larger clone lies one base away. The chain has TRBV19 and TRBJ2-5; 7 positions agree with TRBD1. The length of the CDR3 is 11 residues. Germline V gives CDR1 LNHDA, CDR2 SQIVND (reference sequence). Here the CDR3 reads CATTGVETQHF. CDR3 nucleotides: TGTGCCACTACAGGGGTAGAGACCCAGCACTTC.

Only one count was recorded for this clonotype. This may come from a read error, since a much larger clone is one base off. The conserved phenylalanine or tryptophan is not found at the CDR3 terminus, so this likely reflects a read error. The J gene is TRBJ1-1, the V gene TRBV20-1, with 8 bases that match TRBD1. CDR1 is DFQATT, CDR2 SNEGSKA, per germline (reference sequence). The CDR3 is made up of 14 amino acids. Germline trimming cut 3 bases from V and 3 bases from J; bases unmatched to any gene: 6. This CDR3 is CSARDRALYTEAFY. The CDR3 nucleotides are TGCAGTGCTAGGGACAGGGCTCTGTACACTGAAGCTTTCTAT.